This T cell receptor beta chain was sequenced for a study of response to subunit inactivated influenza vaccine. General study results and limits: Each seasonal influenza vaccination recruits few new T cells, the authors suggested.

TCRdb fed the RT-PCR reads into MiXCR, producing one record per CDR3 protein. The table records roughly 500,000 distinct CDR3 sequences, approximately 15% of them present only once. This clonotype was counted between two and nine times. The antigen remains unidentified. Germline values: CDR1 MDHEN, CDR2 SYDVKM. With 4 bases removed from V and 8 bases from J, the gap between germline ends came to 14 bases. The length of the CDR3 is 14 residues. The chain employs TRBV28 and TRBJ2-2; TRBD1 is a possible D gene (6 bases). This TCR was sampled from a man between 50 and 75 years old who received an inactivated influenza vaccine. Sequences were derived from CD4+ T cells sorted from PBMCs, sampled less than 30 months after vaccination. The chain's CDR3 is CASSSGQPPGELFF. CDR3 coding DNA: TGTGCCAGCAGTTCGGGACAACCCCCGGGGGAGCTGTTTTTT.